The 9 T cell receptor beta chains listed next were all sequenced from one sample in a study of blood T cells in healthy people across ages. A second PCR, run for roughly 7 to 12 cycles, used a sample-barcoded 5' primer plus a J-beta primer mix. TCRdb reanalysed the 5' RACE reads using MiXCR and keeps one entry per CDR3 protein. In the table there are 650,000 to 800,000 distinct CDR3 sequences, approximately 52% of which are singletons. Sample: blood. All receptors come from a woman older than 75 in good health.

This chain joins TRBV11-3 and TRBJ2-4; maybe TRBD2 (5 bases). The tail of the sequence fits TRBJ2-7 better, so the J call may be wrong. The CDR3 has 14 residues. The germline V gene encodes CDR1 SGHNT and CDR2 YENEEA. The CDR3 sequence is CASSLGGPNDEQYF. The CDR3 region has the DNA TGTGCCAGCAGCTTAGGCGGGCCTAACGACGAGCAGTACTTC.

This chain uses TRBV5-1 with TRBJ1-1; D is perhaps TRBD1 (6 bases). V was shortened by 9 bases and J by 1 base, with 16 bases between the two germline ends. The CDR3 runs 14 residues. The germline CDR1 and CDR2 sequences are SGHRS and YFSETQ. In nucleotides, the CDR3 is TGCGCCAACACTTATACGACAGGGAACACTGAAGCTTTCTTT. This encodes CANTYTTGNTEAFF.

This clonotype was recorded a few times. Compared with germline, one end of the junction differs, possibly owing to a read error. The chain couples TRBV2 to TRBJ2-5, with D possibly TRBD2 on 6 matching bases. This CDR3 spans 15 amino acids. Germline assignment: CDR1 SNHLY and CDR2 FYNNEI. CDR3 bases: TGTGCCAGCAGTGAAGCGGGGACTGGCAAAGAGACTCAGTACTTC. Translated: CASSEAGTGKETQYF.

This clonotype has a count of ten or more. CDR3 in DNA: TGCAGTGCTGGCAACATAGCGGGAAACATTCAGTACTTC. This sequence encodes CSAGNIAGNIQYF. V and J are TRBV20-1 and TRBJ2-4; 7 bases fit TRBD2. Per germline, CDR1 DFQATT and CDR2 SNEGSKA (reference sequence). The CDR3 has 13 residues. V trimming: 5 bases; J trimming: 6 bases; junction bases outside the gene matches: 7.

This clonotype was counted a few times. The chain couples TRBV29-1 to TRBJ2-7; D may be TRBD2 (6 bases). This CDR3 contains 13 residues. Germline V gene lookup returns CDR1 SQVTM and CDR2 ANQGSEA. Between the trimmed V and J ends, which lost 7 bases and 2 bases, there was a span of 15 bases. The CDR3 region is CSASTSPTYEQYF. As DNA, the CDR3 is TGCAGCGCTTCCACTAGCCCAACCTACGAGCAGTACTTC.

The gene calls are TRBV12-3 or TRBV12-4 and TRBJ2-1, with D tentatively TRBD2 (5 bases). The CDR3 spans 12 residues. V lost 5 bases to trimming and J lost 9 bases, with 11 bases between them. As DNA, the CDR3 is TGTGCCAGCAGTACATCTAGCTGTGAGCAGTTCTTC. Its protein product is CASSTSSCEQFF.

On this clonotype itself: A much larger clone sits a single nucleotide away, making a read error possible. The gene calls are TRBV7-2 and TRBJ2-1; D possibly corresponds to TRBD2 (5 bases). The germline gives CDR1 SGHTA, CDR2 FQGNSA. CDR3 size: 15 residues. The CDR3 sequence: CASSLGTLSYNGQFF. In nucleotides, the CDR3 is TGTGCCAGCAGCTTAGGGACTCTCTCCTACAATGGGCAGTTCTTC. Variable domain in full (rest from reference TRBV7-2 and TRBJ2-1): GAGVSQSPSNKVTEKGKDVELRCDPISGHTALYWYRQSLGQGLEFLIYFQGNSAPDKSGLPSDRFSAERTGGSVSTLTIQRTQQEDSAVYLCASSLGTLSYNGQFFGPGTRLTVL.

This rearrangement joins TRBV27 to TRBJ1-6, with D maybe TRBD1 (6 bases). Trimming removed 6 bases at V and 10 bases at J, with 16 bases between. This CDR3 is 14 amino acids long. In germline, CDR1 is MNHEY, CDR2 SMNVEV (reference sequence). The CDR3 reads CASSLRGLESPLHF. CDR3 DNA sequence: TGTGCCAGCAGCCTCAGGGGCTTAGAGTCACCCCTCCACTTT.

The chain has TRBV20-1 and TRBJ2-4; no clear D. The germline CDR1 and CDR2 sequences are DFQATT and SNEGSKA (reference sequence). The CDR3 loop spans 15 amino acids. The V end was cut by 1 base, the J end by 0 bases, with 10 bases between. CDR3 DNA sequence: TGCAGTGCTAGAGTAGGGCTTCTAGCCAAAAACATTCAGTACTTC. This translates into CSARVGLLAKNIQYF.